The subject of this entry is one T cell receptor (beta chain). The CDR3 loop spans 16 amino acids. Trimming cost V 5 bases and J 3 bases, with 20 bases left between them. Germline V gene sequence: CDR1 MNHEY, CDR2 SMNVEV (reference sequence). This specimen belongs to a study of blood T cell repertoires in COVID-19. Study overall: Sites across the United States, Italy and Spain contributed samples from acute and convalescent COVID-19.

Participants reported their clinical history, and cohort assignment relied on those reports. Authors' data handling: Amplifying reference gene primers gave estimates of nucleated cell counts. Sequencing was performed with immunoSEQ multiplex PCR; in TCRdb, only in-frame clones are kept and a portion is missing. V and J calls and clone size are as listed in that table; D and trimming were resolved from the DNA. Here the sample spans about 430,000 clones, approximately 87% being singletons. The material sequenced was PBMCs or T cells enriched from blood (not recorded which). The clonotype was recovered from a woman aged 25 to 39 with acute COVID-19. The rearrangement uses TRBV27 and TRBJ2-7; the D gene is possibly TRBD2 (6 bases). CDR3 in amino acids: CASSPKRGLRNYEQYF. The CDR3 DNA is TGTGCCAGCAGTCCAAAGAGGGGACTCCGAAACTACGAGCAGTACTTC.